This T cell receptor (beta chain) appears in the sequencing data of a study of T cell repertoires in cytomegalovirus infection. Study-level information: CMV epitopes, recently identified HLA-C-restricted and well-studied HLA-B-restricted, were used. Indications of both CMV infection and matching HLA type were provided by public TCR beta signatures.

TCRdb reanalysed the reads using MiXCR and keeps one entry per CDR3 protein. Of some 920,000 distinct CDR3 sequences in the sample, about a third were seen once. Of note for this clonotype: Its antigen is not known.

Germline V gene data show CDR1 as MNHEY and CDR2 as SVGEGT. The CDR3 runs to 13 residues. V shed 6 bases and J shed 1 base, with 9 bases lying between them. Study-wide points: Totalled public TCR beta family frequency picked out people who carried CMV plus the relevant HLA. CMV-specific HLA-C-restricted TCR beta clonotypes dominated the ex vivo response.

The sequence was obtained from a human donor in good health (CMV status not recorded). Some clones in this sample may be carry-over from other donors' samples. The input for sequencing was cultured CD8+ T cells from PBMCs, taken from culture after CMV antigen stimulation. The chain recombines TRBV6-2 or TRBV6-3 with TRBJ1-1; D ambiguous. The CDR3 nucleotides are TGTGCCAGCAGAAAGATAACGAACACTGAAGCTTTCTTT. It codes for CASRKITNTEAFF.